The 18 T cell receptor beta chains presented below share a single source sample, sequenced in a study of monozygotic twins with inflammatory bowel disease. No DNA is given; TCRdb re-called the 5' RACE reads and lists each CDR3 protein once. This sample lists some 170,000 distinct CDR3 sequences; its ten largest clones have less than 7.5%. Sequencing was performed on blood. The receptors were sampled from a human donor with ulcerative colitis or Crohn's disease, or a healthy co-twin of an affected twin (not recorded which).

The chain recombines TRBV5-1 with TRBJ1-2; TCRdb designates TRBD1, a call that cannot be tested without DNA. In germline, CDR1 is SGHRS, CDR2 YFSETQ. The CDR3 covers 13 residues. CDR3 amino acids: CASKPQGTPVRTF.

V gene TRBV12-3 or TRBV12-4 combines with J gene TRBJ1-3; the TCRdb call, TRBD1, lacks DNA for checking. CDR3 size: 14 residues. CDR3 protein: CASSIGTGRNTIYF.

Here the CDR3 reads CATRRGFSTDTQYF. The J gene is TRBJ2-3, the V gene TRBV6-1; the TRBD1 assignment by TCRdb is unverifiable without DNA. Germline-derived CDR1 and CDR2 are MNHNS and SASEGT. This CDR3 spans 14 amino acids.

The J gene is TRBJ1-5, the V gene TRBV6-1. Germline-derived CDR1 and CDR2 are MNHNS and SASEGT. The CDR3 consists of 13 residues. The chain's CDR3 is CASSRQLNQPQHF.

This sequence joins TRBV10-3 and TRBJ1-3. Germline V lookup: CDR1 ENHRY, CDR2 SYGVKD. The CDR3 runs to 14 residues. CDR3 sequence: CAISEGSSGNTIYF.

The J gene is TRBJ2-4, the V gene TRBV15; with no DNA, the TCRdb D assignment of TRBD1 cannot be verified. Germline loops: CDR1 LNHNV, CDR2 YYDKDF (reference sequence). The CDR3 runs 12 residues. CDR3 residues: CAVGRDKNIQYF.

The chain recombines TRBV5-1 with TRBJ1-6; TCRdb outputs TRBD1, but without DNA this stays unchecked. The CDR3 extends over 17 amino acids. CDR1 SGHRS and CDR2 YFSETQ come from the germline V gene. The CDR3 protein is CASSLEPRQGGNSPLHF.

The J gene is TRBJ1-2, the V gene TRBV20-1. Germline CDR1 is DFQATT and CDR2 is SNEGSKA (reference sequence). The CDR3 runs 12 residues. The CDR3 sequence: CSARPLWGGYTF.

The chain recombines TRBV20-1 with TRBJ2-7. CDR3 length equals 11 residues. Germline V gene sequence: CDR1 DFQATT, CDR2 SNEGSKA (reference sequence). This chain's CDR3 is CSAVNSYEQYF.

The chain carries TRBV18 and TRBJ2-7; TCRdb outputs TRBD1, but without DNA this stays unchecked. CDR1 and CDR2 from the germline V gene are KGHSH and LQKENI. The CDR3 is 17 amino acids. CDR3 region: CASSPPASRDRTYEQYF.

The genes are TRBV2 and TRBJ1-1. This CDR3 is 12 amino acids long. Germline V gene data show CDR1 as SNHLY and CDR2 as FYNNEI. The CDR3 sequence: CANTRGGLEAFF.

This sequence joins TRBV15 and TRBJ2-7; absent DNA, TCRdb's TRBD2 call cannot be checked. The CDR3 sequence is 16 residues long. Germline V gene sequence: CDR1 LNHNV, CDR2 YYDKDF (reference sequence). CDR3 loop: CATSRDTALAGIEQYF.

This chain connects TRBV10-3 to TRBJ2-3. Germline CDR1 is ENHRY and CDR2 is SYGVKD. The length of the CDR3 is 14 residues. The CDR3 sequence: CAISVAHGTDTQYF.

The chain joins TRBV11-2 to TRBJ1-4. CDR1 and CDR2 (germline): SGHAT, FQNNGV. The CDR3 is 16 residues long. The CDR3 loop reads CASSLKVRASNEKLFF.

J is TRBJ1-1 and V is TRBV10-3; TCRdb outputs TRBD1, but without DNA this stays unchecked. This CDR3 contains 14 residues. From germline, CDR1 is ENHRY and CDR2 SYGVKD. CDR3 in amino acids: CATRKETANTEAFF.

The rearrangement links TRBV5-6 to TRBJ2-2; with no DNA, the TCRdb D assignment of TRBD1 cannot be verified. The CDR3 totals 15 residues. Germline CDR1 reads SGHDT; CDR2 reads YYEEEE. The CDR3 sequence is CASSSGQGINGELFF.

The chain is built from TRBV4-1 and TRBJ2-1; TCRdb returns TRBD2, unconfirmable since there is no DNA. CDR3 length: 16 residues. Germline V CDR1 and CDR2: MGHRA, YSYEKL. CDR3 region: CASSQDNRDKHNEQFF.

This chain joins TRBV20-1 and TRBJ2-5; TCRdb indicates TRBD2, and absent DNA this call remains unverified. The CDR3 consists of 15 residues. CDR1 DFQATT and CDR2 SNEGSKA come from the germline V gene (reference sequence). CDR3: CSARDGGGPGETQYF.